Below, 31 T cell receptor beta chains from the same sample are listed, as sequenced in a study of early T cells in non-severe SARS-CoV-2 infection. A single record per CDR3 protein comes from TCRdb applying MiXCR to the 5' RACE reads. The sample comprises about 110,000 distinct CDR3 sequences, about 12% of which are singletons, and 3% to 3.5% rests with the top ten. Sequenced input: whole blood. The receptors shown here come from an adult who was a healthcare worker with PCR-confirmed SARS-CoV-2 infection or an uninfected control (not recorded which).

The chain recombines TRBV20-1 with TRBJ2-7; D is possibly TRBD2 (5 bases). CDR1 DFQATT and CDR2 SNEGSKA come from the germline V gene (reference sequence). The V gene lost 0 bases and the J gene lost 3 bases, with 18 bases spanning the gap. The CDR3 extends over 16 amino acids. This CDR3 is CSARDRREHMIYEQYF. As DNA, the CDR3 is TGCAGTGCTAGAGATCGTCGGGAACACATGATCTACGAGCAGTACTTC.

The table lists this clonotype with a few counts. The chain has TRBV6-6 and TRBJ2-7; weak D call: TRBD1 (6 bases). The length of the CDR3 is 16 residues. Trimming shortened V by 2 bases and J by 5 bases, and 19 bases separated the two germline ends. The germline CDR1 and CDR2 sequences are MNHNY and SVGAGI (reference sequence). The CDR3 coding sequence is TGTGCCAGCAGTTACGGGGCGGCAGGGGTTGCCGACGAGCAGTACTTC. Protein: CASSYGAAGVADEQYF.

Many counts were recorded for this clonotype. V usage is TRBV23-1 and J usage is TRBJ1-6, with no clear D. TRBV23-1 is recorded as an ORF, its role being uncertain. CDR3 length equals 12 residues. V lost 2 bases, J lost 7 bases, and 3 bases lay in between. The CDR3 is CASSQQNSPLHF. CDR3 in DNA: TGCGCCAGCAGTCAACAGAATTCACCCCTCCACTTT.

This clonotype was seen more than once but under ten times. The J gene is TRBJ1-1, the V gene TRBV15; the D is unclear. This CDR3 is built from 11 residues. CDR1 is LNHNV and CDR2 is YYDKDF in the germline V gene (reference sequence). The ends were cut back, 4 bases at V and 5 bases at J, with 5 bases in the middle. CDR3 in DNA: TGTGCCACCAGCAAGGAGACTGAAGCTTTCTTT. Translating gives CATSKETEAFF. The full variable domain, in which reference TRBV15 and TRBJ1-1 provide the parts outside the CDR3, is DAMVIQNPRYQVTQFGKPVTLSCSQTLNHNVMYWYQQKSSQAPKLLFHYYDKDFNNEADTPDNFQSRRPNTSFCFLDIRSPGLGDTAMYLCATSKETEAFFGQGTRLTVV.

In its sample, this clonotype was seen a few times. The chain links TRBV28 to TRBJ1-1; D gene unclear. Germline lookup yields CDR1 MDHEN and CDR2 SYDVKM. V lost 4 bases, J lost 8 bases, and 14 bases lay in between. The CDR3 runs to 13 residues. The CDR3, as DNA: TGTGCCAGCAGTTCCCCCGGCCGCCCGGAAGCTTTCTTT. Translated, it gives CASSSPGRPEAFF.

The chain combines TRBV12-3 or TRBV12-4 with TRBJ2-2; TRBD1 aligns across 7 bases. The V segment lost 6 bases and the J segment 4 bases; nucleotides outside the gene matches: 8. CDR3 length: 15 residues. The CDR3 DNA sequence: TGTGCCAGCAGACTAGGGACAGTACCCACCGGGGAGCTGTTTTTT. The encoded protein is CASRLGTVPTGELFF.

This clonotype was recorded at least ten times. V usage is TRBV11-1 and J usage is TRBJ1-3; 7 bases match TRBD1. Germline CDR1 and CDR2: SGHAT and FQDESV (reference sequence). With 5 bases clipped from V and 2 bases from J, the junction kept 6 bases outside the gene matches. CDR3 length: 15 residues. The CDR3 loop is CASSPRQGTGNTIYF. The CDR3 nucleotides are TGTGCCAGCAGCCCAAGACAGGGAACTGGAAACACCATATATTTT.

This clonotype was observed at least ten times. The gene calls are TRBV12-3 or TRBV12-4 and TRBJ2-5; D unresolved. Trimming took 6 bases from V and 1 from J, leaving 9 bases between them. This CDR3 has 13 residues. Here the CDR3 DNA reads TGTGCCAGCAGGGCCAACCTCCAAGAGACCCAGTACTTC. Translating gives CASRANLQETQYF.

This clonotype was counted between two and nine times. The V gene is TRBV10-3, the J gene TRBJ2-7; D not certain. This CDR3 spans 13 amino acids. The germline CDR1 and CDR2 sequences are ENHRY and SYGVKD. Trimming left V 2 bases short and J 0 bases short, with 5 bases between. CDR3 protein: CAISEVSSYEQYF. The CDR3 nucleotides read TGTGCCATCAGTGAGGTGAGCTCCTACGAGCAGTACTTC.

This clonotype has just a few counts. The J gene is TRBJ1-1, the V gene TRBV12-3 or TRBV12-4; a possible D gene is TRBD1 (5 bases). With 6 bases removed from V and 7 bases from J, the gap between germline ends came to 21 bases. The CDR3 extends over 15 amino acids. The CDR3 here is CASSQSGAKRGEAFF. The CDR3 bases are TGTGCCAGCAGCCAAAGCGGGGCTAAGCGAGGTGAAGCTTTCTTT.

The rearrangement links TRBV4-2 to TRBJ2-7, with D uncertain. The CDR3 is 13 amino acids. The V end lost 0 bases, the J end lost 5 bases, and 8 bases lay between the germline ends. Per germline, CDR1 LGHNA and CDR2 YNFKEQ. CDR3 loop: CASSQDGRHEQYF. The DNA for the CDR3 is TGTGCCAGCAGCCAAGATGGGCGCCACGAGCAGTACTTC.

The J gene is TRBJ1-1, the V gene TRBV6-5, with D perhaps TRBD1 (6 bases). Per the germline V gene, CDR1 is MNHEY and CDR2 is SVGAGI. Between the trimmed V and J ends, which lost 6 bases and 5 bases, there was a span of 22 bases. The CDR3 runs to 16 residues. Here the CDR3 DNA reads TGTGCCAGCAGCTTCCTTCTAAGGGGGGGCCCGACTGAAGCTTTCTTT. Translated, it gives CASSFLLRGGPTEAFF.

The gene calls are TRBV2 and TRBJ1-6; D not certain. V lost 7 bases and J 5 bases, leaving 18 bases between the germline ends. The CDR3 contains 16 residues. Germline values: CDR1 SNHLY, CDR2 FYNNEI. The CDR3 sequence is CASTPAAIRNNSPLHF. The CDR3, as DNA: TGTGCCAGCACCCCGGCGGCCATTCGAAATAATTCACCCCTCCACTTT.

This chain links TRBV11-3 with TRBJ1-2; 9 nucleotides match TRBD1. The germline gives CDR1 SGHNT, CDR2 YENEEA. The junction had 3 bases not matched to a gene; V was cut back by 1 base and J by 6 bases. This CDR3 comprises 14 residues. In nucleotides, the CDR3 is TGTGCCAGCAGCTTAGTCACAGGGGGCAATGGCTACACCTTC. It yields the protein CASSLVTGGNGYTF.

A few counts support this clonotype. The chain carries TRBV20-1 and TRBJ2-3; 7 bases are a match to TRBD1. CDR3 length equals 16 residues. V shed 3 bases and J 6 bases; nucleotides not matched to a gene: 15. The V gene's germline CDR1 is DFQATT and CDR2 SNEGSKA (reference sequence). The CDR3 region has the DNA TGCAGTGCTAGCCCCCGGACAGGAGGCTCCAGGGATACGCAGTATTTT. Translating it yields CSASPRTGGSRDTQYF.

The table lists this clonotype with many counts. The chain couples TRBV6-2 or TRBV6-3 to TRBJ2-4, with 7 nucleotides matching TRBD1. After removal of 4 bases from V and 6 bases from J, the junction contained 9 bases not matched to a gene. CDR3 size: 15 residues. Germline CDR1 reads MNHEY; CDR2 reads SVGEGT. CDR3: CASSSDREGGNIQYF. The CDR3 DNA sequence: TGTGCCAGCAGTTCTGACAGGGAAGGGGGAAACATTCAGTACTTC.

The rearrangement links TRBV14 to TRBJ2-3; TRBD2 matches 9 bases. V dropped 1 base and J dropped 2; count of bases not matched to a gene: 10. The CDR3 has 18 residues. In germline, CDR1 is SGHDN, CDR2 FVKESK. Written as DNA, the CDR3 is TGTGCCAGCAGCCAAGCGTGGTATAGCGGGAGTCACACAGATACGCAGTATTTT. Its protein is CASSQAWYSGSHTDTQYF.

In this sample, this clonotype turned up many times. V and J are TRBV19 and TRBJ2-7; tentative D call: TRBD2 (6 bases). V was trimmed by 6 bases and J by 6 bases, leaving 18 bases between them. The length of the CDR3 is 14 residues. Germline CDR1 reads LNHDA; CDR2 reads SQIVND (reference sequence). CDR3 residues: CASRTGLPGSEQYF. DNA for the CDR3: TGTGCCAGTAGAACGGGACTCCCAGGGAGCGAGCAGTACTTC.

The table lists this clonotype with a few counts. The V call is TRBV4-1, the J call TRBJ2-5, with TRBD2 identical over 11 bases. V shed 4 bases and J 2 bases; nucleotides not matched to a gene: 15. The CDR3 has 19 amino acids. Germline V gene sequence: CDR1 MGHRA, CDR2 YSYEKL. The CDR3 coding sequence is TGCGCCAGCAGCCGTCTAGCGGGACTAGCGGCGGGAGCTCAAGAGACCCAGTACTTC. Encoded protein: CASSRLAGLAAGAQETQYF.

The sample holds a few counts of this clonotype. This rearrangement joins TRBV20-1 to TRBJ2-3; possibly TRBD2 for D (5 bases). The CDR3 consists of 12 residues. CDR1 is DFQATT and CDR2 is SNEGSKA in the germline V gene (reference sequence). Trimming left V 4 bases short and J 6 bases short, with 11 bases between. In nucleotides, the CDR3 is TGCAGTGCTACTGAGGGAACGGATACGCAGTATTTT. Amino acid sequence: CSATEGTDTQYF.

The CDR3 nucleotides are TGTGCCAGCAGGGCGGGACAGGGTTTCGAGACGGGACGGGAAAAACTGTTTTTT. As protein: CASRAGQGFETGREKLFF. V is TRBV6-6 and J is TRBJ1-4; the match to TRBD1 covers 9 bases. Germline assignment: CDR1 MNHNY and CDR2 SVGAGI (reference sequence). V dropped 6 bases and J dropped 8; count of bases not matched to a gene: 19. The CDR3 is 18 residues long.

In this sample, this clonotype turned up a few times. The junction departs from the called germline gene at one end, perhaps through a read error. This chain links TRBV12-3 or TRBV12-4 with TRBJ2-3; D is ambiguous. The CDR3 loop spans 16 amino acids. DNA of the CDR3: TGTGCCAGCAGTTGGGTCAGGCCGCTTGGAACAGATATGCAGTATTTT. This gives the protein CASSWVRPLGTDMQYF.

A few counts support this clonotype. The CDR3 region is CASRLTNYEQYF. The CDR3 bases are TGTGCCAGCAGACTAACGAACTACGAGCAGTACTTC. The rearrangement uses TRBV2 and TRBJ2-7; D unclear. CDR1 SNHLY and CDR2 FYNNEI come from the germline V gene. The germline V and J ends were trimmed by 6 bases and 3 bases, with 9 bases remaining between them. This CDR3 comprises 12 residues.

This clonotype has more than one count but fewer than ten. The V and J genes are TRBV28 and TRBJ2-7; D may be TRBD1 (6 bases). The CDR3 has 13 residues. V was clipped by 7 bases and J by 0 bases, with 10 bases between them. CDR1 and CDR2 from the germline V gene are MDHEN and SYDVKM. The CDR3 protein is CASTRTDSYEQYF. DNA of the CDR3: TGTGCCAGCACAAGGACAGACTCCTACGAGCAGTACTTC.

CDR3 residues: CASQSGGHNSPLHF. CDR3 sequence (DNA): TGTGCCAGTCAATCCGGGGGCCATAATTCACCCCTCCACTTT. The chain carries TRBV19 and TRBJ1-6; TRBD1 might be the D (6 bases). Germline loops: CDR1 LNHDA, CDR2 SQIVND (reference sequence). The CDR3 contains 14 residues. V was trimmed by 8 bases and J by 5 bases, leaving 13 bases between them. Full variable domain (missing parts from reference TRBV19 and TRBJ1-6): DGGITQSPKYLFRKEGQNVTLSCEQNLNHDAMYWYRQDPGQGLRLIYYSQIVNDFQKGDIAEGYSVSREKKESFPLTVTSAQKNPTAFYLCASQSGGHNSPLHFGNGTRLTVT.

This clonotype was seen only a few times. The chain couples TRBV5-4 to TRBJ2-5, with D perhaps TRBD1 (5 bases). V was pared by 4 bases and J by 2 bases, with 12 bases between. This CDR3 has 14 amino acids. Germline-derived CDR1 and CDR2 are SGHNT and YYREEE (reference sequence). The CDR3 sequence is CASSPRWTQETQYF. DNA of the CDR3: TGTGCCAGCAGCCCCCGTTGGACACAAGAGACCCAGTACTTC.

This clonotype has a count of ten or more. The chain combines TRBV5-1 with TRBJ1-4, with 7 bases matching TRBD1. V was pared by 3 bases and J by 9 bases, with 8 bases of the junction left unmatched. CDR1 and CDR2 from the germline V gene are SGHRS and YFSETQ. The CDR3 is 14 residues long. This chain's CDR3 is CASSSTGTVQKLFF. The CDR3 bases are TGCGCCAGCAGCTCTACCGGGACAGTTCAAAAACTGTTTTTT.

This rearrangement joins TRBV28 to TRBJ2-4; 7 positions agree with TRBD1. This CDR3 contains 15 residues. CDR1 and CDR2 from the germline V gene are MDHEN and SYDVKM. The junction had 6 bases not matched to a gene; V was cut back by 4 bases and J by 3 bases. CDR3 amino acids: CASSSSGTDKNIQYF. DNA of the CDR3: TGTGCCAGCAGTTCCTCCGGGACAGACAAAAACATTCAGTACTTC.

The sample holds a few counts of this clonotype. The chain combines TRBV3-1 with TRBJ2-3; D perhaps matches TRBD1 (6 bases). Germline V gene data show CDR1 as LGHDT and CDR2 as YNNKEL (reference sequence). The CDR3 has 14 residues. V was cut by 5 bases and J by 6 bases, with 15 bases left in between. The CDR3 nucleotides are TGTGCCAGCAGCTACGGACAGCCTTCGGATACGCAGTATTTT. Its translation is CASSYGQPSDTQYF.

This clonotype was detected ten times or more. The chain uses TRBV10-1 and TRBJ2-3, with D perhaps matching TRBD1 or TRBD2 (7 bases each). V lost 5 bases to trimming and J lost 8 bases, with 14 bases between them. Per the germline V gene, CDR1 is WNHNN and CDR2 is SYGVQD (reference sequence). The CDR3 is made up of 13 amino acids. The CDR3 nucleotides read TGCGCCAGCAGTACAGGGGAGGGGTTTACGCAGTATTTT. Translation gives CASSTGEGFTQYF.

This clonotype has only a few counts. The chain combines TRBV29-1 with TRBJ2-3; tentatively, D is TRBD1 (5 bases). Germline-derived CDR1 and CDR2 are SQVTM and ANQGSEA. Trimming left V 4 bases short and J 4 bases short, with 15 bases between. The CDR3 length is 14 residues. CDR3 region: CSVAGRAGADTQYF. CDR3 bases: TGCAGCGTTGCAGGGCGTGCCGGTGCAGATACGCAGTATTTT.